This T cell receptor (beta chain) comes out of a study of blood T cell repertoires in COVID-19. Looking at the study overall: The United States, Italy and Spain supplied acute and convalescent COVID-19 samples.

Trimming took off 4 bases at V and 1 base at J, with 16 bases between the two ends. Per germline, CDR1 KGHDR and CDR2 SFDVKD. The CDR3 has 17 amino acids. Sequenced by immunoSEQ multiplex PCR; TCRdb stores in-frame clones only, minus some. Among over 250,000 clones, 70% to 90% were seen once, and the ten largest hold around 10%. This TCR was recovered from a woman in her 70s with acute or convalescent COVID-19. The rearrangement joins TRBV24-1 to TRBJ2-1; D is perhaps TRBD2 (5 bases). The sequencing sample was made of peripheral blood. This chain's CDR3 is CATSEVGGRGSYNEQFF. CDR3 sequence (DNA): TGTGCCACCAGTGAGGTTGGCGGTCGGGGATCCTACAATGAGCAGTTCTTC.